The source of this T cell receptor (beta chain) is a study of blood T cell repertoires in COVID-19. Original processing notes: For nucleated cells, counts were estimated from reference gene primer amplification. The repertoire was sequenced with immunoSEQ multiplex PCR; TCRdb's copy has only in-frame clones and lacks some. The V and J calls and the clone size are those of that table, but D and trimming were determined from the DNA. Of about 270,000 clones in the sample, roughly nine tenths were seen once. CDR1 WSHSY and CDR2 SAAADI come from the germline V gene. The CDR3 spans 16 residues. V dropped 0 bases and J dropped 7 bases, with 13 bases sitting between them. Everyone who took part was about 18 to 90 years old, and they came from 20 to 25 US areas. Each recovered donor of Cohort 3 presented with two negative PCRs, clearance, or symptom resolution.

The sequencing sample was made of PBMCs or T cells enriched from blood (not recorded which). V is TRBV10-2 and J is TRBJ1-6; perhaps TRBD1 as D (5 bases). This receptor was identified in a young woman who had recovered from COVID-19. This chain's CDR3 is CASSESGMAGNSPLHF. The CDR3 coding sequence is TGCGCCAGCAGTGAGTCTGGGATGGCAGGGAATTCACCCCTCCACTTT.